This TCR beta chain was recorded in a study of T cell responses to AZD1222 COVID-19 vaccine. About the study: Second-dose recipients at about 4 or about 12 weeks were treated as one pooled group.

Germline V gene sequence: CDR1 SGHDT, CDR2 YYEEEE. V was cut by 5 bases and J by 4 bases, with 24 bases left in between. CDR3 size: 17 residues. Some clones are missing from TCRdb's copy, which holds only in-frame ones; the method was immunoSEQ multiplex PCR. The table lists over 110,000 clones, around 90% of them singletons. Overall study results and limits: Spike-specific TCR breadth and depth rose after two AZD1222 doses. Clonal diversity was possibly underestimated, and white British individuals and females predominated among donors. As reported, nearly half of all spike-specific TCRs target variant regions that are unmutated.

Notes on this clone: Its antigen is currently unknown.

The chain recombines TRBV5-6 with TRBJ1-1; D may be TRBD1 (5 bases). This specimen consisted of peripheral blood, obtained on day 0 of AZD1222 vaccination. This TCR came from an adult in good health. The CDR3 reads CASSDFLSGWVITEAFF. Written as DNA, the CDR3 is TGTGCCAGCAGTGACTTCCTCTCAGGGTGGGTAATCACTGAAGCTTTCTTT.